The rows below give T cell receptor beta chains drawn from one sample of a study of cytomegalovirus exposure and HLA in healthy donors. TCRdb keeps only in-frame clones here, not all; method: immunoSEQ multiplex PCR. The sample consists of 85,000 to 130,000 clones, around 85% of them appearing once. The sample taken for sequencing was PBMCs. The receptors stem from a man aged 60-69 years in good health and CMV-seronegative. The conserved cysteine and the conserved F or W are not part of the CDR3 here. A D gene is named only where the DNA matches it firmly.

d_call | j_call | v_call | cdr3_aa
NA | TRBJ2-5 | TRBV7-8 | ASSFRAAQETQY
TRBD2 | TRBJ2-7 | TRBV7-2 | ASRRTSGGRISYEQY
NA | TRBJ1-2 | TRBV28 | ASSPQPIYGYT
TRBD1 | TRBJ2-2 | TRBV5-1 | ASSLGSGGTGELF
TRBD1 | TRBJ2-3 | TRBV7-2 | ASSLAWTGVKDTQY
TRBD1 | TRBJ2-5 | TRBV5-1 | ASTGGTGGGETQY
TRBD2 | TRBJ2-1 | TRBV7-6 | ASSLGLAGDNNEQF
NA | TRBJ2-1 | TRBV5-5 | ASSRVPYNEQF
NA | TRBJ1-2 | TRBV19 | ASSMVLDYGYT
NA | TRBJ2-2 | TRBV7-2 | ASSLSPQGTGELF
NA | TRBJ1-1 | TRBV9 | ASSATAMNTEAF
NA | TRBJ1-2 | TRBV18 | ASSPPGGLSYGYT
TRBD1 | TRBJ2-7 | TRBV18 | ASSPASGTGGYEQY
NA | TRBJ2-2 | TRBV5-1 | ASGRGAGTGELF
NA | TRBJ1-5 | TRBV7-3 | ASSSRDLGDQPQH
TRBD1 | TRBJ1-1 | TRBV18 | ASSSTGEDTEAF
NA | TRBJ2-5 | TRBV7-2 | ASSLEQETQY
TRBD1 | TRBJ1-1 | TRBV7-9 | ASSLGDRAFNTEAF
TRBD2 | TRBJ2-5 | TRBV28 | ASSSPSGGGETQY
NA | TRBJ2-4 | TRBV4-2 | ASSQDQVKNIQY
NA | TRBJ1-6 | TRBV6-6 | ASSYSIDNSPLH
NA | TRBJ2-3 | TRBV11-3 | ASSLGSGADTQY
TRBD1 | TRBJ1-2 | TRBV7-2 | ASSKPPPQGALYGYT